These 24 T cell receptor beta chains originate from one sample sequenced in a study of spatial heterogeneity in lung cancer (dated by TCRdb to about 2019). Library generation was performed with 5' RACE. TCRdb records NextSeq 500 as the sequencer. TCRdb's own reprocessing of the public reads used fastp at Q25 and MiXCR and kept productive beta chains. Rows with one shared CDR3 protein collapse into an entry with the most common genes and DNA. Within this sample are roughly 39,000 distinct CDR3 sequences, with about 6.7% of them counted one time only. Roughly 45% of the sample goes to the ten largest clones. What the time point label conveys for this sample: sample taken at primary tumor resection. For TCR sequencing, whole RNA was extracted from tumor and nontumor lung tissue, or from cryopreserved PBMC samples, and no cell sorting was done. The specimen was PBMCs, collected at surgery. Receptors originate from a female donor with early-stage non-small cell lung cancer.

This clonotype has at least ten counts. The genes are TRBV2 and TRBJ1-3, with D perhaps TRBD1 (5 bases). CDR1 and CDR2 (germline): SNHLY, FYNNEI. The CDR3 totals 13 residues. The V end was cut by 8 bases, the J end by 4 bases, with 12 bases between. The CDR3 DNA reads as TGTGCCAGCGCGGGGGAAGGCGGAAACACCATATATTTT. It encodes CASAGEGGNTIYF.

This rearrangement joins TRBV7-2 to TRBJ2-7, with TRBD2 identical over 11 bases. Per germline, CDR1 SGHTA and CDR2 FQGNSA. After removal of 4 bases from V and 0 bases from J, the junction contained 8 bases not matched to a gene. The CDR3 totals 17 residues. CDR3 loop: CASSSATSGGFSYEQYF. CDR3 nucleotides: TGTGCCAGCAGCTCCGCTACTAGCGGGGGCTTCTCCTACGAGCAGTACTTC.

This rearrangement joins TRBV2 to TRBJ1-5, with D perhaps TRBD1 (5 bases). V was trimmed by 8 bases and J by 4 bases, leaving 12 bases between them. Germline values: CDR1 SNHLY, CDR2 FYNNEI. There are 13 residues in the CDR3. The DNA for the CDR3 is TGTGCCAGCCTCCGGGACGTAAATCAGCCCCAGCATTTT. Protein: CASLRDVNQPQHF.

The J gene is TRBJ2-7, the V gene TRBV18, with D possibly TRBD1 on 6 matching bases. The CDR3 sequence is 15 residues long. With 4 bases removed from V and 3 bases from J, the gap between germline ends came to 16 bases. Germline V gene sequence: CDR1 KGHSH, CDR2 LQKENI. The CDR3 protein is CASSLSRDTHYEQYF. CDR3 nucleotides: TGTGCCAGCTCACTTTCCCGGGACACGCACTACGAGCAGTACTTC.

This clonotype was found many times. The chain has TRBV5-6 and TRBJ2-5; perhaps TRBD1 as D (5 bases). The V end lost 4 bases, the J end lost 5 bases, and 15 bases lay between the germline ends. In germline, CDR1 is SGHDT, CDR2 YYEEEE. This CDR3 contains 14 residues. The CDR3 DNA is TGTGCCAGCAGCCTCAGGGCGGTTGGGGAGACCCAGTACTTC. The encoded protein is CASSLRAVGETQYF. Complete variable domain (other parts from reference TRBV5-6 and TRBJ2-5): DAGVTQSPTHLIKTRGQQVTLRCSPKSGHDTVSWYQQALGQGPQFIFQYYEEEERQRGNFPDRFSGHQFPNYSSELNVNALLLGDSALYLCASSLRAVGETQYFGPGTRLLVL.

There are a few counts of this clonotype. This chain's CDR3 is CASSRDRINYGYTF. The CDR3 region has the DNA TGTGCCAGCAGCCGAGACAGGATTAACTATGGCTACACCTTC. The chain has TRBV6-1 and TRBJ1-2, with TRBD1 as a possible D gene (6 bases). Trimming took 6 bases from V and 1 from J, leaving 12 bases between them. This CDR3 has 14 residues. In germline, CDR1 is MNHNS, CDR2 SASEGT.

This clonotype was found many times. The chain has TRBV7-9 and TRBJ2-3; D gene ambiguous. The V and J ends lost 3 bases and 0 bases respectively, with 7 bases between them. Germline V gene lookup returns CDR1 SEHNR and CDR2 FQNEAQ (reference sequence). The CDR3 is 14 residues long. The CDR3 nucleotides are TGTGCCAGCAGCTTTGGGGTCAGCACAGATACGCAGTATTTT. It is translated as CASSFGVSTDTQYF.

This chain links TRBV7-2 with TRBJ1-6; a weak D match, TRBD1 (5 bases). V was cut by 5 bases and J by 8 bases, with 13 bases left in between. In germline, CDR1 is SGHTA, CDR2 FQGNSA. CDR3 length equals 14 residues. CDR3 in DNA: TGTGCCAGCAGCCTATGGGGGGTTGATTCACCCCTCCACTTT. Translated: CASSLWGVDSPLHF.

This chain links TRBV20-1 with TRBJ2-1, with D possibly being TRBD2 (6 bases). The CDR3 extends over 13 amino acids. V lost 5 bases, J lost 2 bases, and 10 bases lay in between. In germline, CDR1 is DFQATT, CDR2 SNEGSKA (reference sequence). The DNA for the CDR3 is TGCAGTGCTCGGGACTCCCCCTACAATGAGCAGTTCTTC. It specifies CSARDSPYNEQFF.

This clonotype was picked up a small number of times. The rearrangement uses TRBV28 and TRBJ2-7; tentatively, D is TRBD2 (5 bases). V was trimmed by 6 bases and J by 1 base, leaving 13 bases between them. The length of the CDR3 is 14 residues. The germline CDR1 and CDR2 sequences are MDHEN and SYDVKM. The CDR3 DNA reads TGTGCCAGCAGAGGACTGGGCCTATCCTACGAGCAGTACTTC. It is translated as CASRGLGLSYEQYF.

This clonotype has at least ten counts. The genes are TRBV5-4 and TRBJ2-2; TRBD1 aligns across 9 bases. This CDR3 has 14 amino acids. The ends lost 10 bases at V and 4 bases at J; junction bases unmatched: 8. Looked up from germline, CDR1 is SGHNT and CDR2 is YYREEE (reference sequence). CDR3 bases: TGTGCCGCCCGGGACAGGGAAGGCACCGGGGAGCTGTTTTTT. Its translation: CAARDREGTGELFF. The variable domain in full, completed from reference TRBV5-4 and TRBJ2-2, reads ETGVTQSPTHLIKTRGQQVTLRCSSQSGHNTVSWYQQALGQGPQFIFQYYREEENGRGNFPPRFSGLQFPNYSSELNVNALELDDSALYLCAARDREGTGELFFGEGSRLTVL.

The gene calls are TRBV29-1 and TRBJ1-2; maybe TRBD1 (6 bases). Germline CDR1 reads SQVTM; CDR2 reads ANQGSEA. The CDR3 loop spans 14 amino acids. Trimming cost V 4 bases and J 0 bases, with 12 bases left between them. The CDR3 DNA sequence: TGCAGCGTTGGGGGACACTTAGCTAACTATGGCTACACCTTC. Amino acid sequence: CSVGGHLANYGYTF.

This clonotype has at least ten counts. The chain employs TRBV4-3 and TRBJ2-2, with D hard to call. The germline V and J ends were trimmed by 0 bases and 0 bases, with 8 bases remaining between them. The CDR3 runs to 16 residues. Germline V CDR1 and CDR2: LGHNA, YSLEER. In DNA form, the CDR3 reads TGCGCCAGCAGCCAAGATGCGGCCCCGAACACCGGGGAGCTGTTTTTT. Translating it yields CASSQDAAPNTGELFF.

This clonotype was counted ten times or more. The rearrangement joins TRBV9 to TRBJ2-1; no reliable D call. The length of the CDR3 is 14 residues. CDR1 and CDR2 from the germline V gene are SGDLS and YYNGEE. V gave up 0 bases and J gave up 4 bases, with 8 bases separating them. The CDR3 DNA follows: TGTGCCAGCAGCGTAGCGGTTTCGTACAATGAGCAGTTCTTC. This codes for CASSVAVSYNEQFF.

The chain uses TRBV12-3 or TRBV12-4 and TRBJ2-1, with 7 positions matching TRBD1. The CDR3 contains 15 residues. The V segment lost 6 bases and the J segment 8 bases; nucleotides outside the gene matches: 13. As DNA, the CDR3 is TGTGCCAGCAGCCTCGGGCAGGGGGTTGTAGATGAGCAGTTCTTC. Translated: CASSLGQGVVDEQFF.

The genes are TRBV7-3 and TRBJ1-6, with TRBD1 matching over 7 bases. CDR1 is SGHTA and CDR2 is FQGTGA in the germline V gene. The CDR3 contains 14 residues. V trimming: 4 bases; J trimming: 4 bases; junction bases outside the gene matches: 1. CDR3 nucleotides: TGTGCCAGCAGCTCAGGGGGATATAATTCACCCCTCCACTTT. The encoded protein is CASSSGGYNSPLHF. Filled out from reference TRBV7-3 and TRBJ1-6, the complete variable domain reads GAGVSQTPSNKVTEKGKYVELRCDPISGHTALYWYRQSLGQGPEFLIYFQGTGAADDSGLPNDRFFAVRPEGSVSTLKIQRTERGDSAVYLCASSSGGYNSPLHFGNGTRLTVT.

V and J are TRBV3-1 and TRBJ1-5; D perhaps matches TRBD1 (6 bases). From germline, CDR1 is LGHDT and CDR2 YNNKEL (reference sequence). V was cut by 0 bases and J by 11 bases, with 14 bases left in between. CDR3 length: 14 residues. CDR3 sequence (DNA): TGTGCCAGCAGCCAAGATTCGTTTCAGGGGACCCAGCATTTT. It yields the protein CASSQDSFQGTQHF.

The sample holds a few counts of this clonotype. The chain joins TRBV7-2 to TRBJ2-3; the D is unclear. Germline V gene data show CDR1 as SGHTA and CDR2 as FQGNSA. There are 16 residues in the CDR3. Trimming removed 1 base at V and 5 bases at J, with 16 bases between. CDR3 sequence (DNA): TGTGCCAGCAGCTTAGAGGTTAGCCAGACCAGAGATACGCAGTATTTT. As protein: CASSLEVSQTRDTQYF.

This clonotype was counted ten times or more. The CDR3 nucleotides read TGTGCCAGCACCCTGACAGGGGGCGCAGTCTATGGCTACACCTTC. Amino acids: CASTLTGGAVYGYTF. The V and J genes are TRBV12-3 or TRBV12-4 and TRBJ1-2; 10 nucleotides line up with TRBD1. The J segment lost 4 bases and the V segment lost 7 bases, leaving 9 bases of the junction unmatched. This CDR3 has 15 amino acids.

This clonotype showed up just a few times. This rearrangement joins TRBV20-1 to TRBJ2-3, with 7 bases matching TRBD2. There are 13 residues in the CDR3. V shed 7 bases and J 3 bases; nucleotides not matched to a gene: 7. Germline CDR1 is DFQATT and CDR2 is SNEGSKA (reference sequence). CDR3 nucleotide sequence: TGCAGTGTCCGACGGGGGGTTACAGATACGCAGTATTTT. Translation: CSVRRGVTDTQYF.

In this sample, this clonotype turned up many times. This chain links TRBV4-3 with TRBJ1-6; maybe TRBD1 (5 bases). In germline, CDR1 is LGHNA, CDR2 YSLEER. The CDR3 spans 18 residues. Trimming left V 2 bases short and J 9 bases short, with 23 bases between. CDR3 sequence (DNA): TGCGCCAGCAGCCAAAGCCGCTCCTCCGGGGCCCAACTTTCACCCCTCCACTTT. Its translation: CASSQSRSSGAQLSPLHF.

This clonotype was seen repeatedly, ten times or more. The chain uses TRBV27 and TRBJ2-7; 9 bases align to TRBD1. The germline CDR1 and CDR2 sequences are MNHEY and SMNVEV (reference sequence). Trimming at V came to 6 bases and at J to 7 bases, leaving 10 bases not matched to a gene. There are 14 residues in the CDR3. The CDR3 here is CASRGTGRLGEQYF. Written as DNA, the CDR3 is TGTGCCAGCAGGGGGACAGGGAGGCTTGGTGAGCAGTACTTC.

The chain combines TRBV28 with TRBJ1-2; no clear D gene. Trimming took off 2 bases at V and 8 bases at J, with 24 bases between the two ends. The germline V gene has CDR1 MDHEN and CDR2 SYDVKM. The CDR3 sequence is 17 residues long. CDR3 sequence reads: CASSLVFSTSSSLGYTF. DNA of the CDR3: TGTGCCAGCAGTTTAGTCTTTTCGACAAGCAGTTCCCTCGGCTACACCTTC.

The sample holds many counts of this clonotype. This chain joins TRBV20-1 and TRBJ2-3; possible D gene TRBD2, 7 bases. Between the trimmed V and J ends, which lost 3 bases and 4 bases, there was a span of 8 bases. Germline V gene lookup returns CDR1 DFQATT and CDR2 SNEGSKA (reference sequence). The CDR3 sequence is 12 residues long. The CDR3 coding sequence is TGCAGTGCTAGCGGGGGGCCAGATACGCAGTATTTT. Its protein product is CSASGGPDTQYF.